These 22 T cell receptor beta chains share one sample of origin, sequenced in a study of blood T cell repertoires in COVID-19. The method was immunoSEQ multiplex PCR; TCRdb's version includes in-frame clones alone and lacks a portion of them. The sample holds some 230,000 clones, roughly 80% seen once. Sequenced sample: peripheral blood. The receptors here all came from a woman in her fifties or sixties with acute or convalescent COVID-19.

The sample holds one count of this clone. The chain is built from TRBV20-1 and TRBJ2-7, with 9 bases that match TRBD1. The CDR3 spans 15 residues. In germline, CDR1 is DFQATT, CDR2 SNEGSKA (reference sequence). The V and J ends lost 3 bases and 3 bases, in that order; junction bases with no gene match: 9. The chain's CDR3 is CSASKLGQGDYEQYF. Here the CDR3 DNA reads TGCAGTGCTAGTAAACTGGGACAGGGAGACTACGAGCAGTACTTC.

This clone was observed a single time. The chain is built from TRBV5-1 and TRBJ2-3; D possibly corresponds to TRBD1 (7 bases). Germline values: CDR1 SGHRS, CDR2 YFSETQ. The V gene lost 0 bases and the J gene lost 3 bases, with 11 bases spanning the gap. The CDR3 runs 15 residues. The CDR3: CASSLESGGTDTQYF. In DNA, the CDR3 is TGCGCCAGCAGCTTGGAGTCAGGGGGGACAGATACGCAGTATTTT.

The chain joins TRBV6-1 to TRBJ1-1, with D possibly being TRBD1 (5 bases). The CDR3 is 14 amino acids. Trimming removed 2 bases from V and 1 base from J, with 8 bases in between. Germline V gene sequence: CDR1 MNHNS, CDR2 SASEGT. CDR3 region: CASSEKGWNTEAFF. CDR3 in DNA: TGTGCCAGCAGTGAAAAGGGGTGGAACACTGAAGCTTTCTTT.

The chain couples TRBV18 to TRBJ2-3; 11 bases line up with TRBD1. V gave up 6 bases and J gave up 6 bases; unmatched junction bases: 8. Germline-derived CDR1 and CDR2 are KGHSH and LQKENI. CDR3 length: 15 amino acids. This CDR3 reads CASSPGTGGSDTQYF. The CDR3, as DNA: TGTGCCAGCTCGCCAGGGACAGGGGGTTCGGATACGCAGTATTTT.

The rearrangement links TRBV13 to TRBJ1-1, with D unresolved. Trimming shortened V by 0 bases and J by 0 bases, and 5 bases separated the two germline ends. The CDR3 sequence is 14 residues long. Germline-derived CDR1 and CDR2 are PRHDT and FYEKMQ (reference sequence). CDR3 in amino acids: CASSLGRVNTEAFF. CDR3 DNA: TGTGCCAGCAGCTTAGGTCGGGTGAACACTGAAGCTTTCTTT. Full variable domain (outside the CDR3, taken from reference TRBV13 and TRBJ1-1): AAGVIQSPRHLIKEKRETATLKCYPIPRHDTVYWYQQGPGQDPQFLISFYEKMQSDKGSIPDRFSAQQFSDYHSELNMSSLELGDSALYFCASSLGRVNTEAFFGQGTRLTVV.

In nucleotides, the CDR3 is TGTGCCAGCAGGACGGACAGGGTTGATGGCTACACCTTC. It encodes CASRTDRVDGYTF. V usage is TRBV6-5 and J usage is TRBJ1-2, with TRBD1 matching 8 bases. J gave up 6 bases and V 6 bases, and 6 bases lay outside the gene matches. The CDR3 has 13 amino acids. Germline V gene lookup returns CDR1 MNHEY and CDR2 SVGAGI.

This rearrangement joins TRBV6-1 to TRBJ2-7, with 7 bases that match TRBD1. The junction had 16 bases not matched to a gene; V was cut back by 2 bases and J by 6 bases. CDR1 MNHNS and CDR2 SASEGT come from the germline V gene. CDR3 size: 17 residues. The CDR3 spells CASSEQPDRVVTSEQYF. The CDR3 DNA reads as TGTGCCAGCAGTGAACAACCAGACAGGGTAGTCACCAGCGAGCAGTACTTC.

This chain's CDR3 is CASSQDPAGAGAGNEQFF. The CDR3 DNA sequence: TGCGCCAGCAGCCAAGATCCCGCGGGGGCGGGGGCCGGGAATGAGCAGTTCTTC. The chain joins TRBV4-3 to TRBJ2-1, with D tentatively TRBD2 (7 bases). Deletions cut 0 bases from V and 7 bases from J, with 22 bases between. The CDR3 runs to 18 residues. Looked up from germline, CDR1 is LGHNA and CDR2 is YSLEER.

The J gene is TRBJ2-1, the V gene TRBV3-1 (or the pseudogene TRBV3-2); TRBD2 aligns across 8 bases. This CDR3 has 17 residues. With 4 bases clipped from V and 7 bases from J, the junction kept 15 bases outside the gene matches. Germline V gene data show CDR1 as LGHDT and CDR2 as YNNKEL (reference sequence). The CDR3 sequence is CASSPKAGGPVLNEQFF. In DNA form, the CDR3 reads TGTGCCAGCAGCCCCAAGGCGGGGGGCCCCGTGTTGAATGAGCAGTTCTTC.

The sample holds one count of this clone. The V call is TRBV6-5, the J call TRBJ1-1, with D unclear. Trimming cost V 4 bases and J 7 bases, with 10 bases left between them. This CDR3 spans 12 amino acids. Per germline, CDR1 MNHEY and CDR2 SVGAGI. The CDR3, as DNA: TGTGCCAGCAGTTTCCGGGGAGATGAAGCTTTCTTT. Amino acids: CASSFRGDEAFF.

The chain links TRBV6-5 to TRBJ1-5, with D possibly matching TRBD1 (5 bases). CDR1 and CDR2 from the germline V gene are MNHEY and SVGAGI. The CDR3 consists of 14 residues. V gave up 6 bases and J gave up 6 bases, with 15 bases separating them. The CDR3 protein is CASSGPGRGQPQHF. Written as DNA, the CDR3 is TGTGCCAGCAGCGGACCAGGGCGGGGTCAGCCCCAGCATTTT.

V and J are TRBV3-1 (or the pseudogene TRBV3-2) and TRBJ2-3; 14 bases are a match to TRBD2. Losses at the gene ends were 0 bases for V and 2 bases for J; bases not matched to a gene: 7. Germline-derived CDR1 and CDR2 are LGHDT and YNNKEL (reference sequence). The CDR3 is made up of 19 amino acids. CDR3 protein: CASSQDKGLAGVITDTQYF. CDR3 sequence (DNA): TGTGCCAGCAGCCAAGATAAGGGACTAGCGGGGGTCATCACAGATACGCAGTATTTT.

The chain carries TRBV7-2 and TRBJ2-1; 11 bases fit TRBD2. The germline V gene encodes CDR1 SGHTA and CDR2 FQGNSA. The CDR3 consists of 16 residues. The ends lost 5 bases at V and 9 bases at J; junction bases unmatched: 12. CDR3 sequence: CASSILSSGGSGEQFF. In nucleotides, the CDR3 is TGTGCCAGCAGCATCCTTTCTAGCGGGGGGAGTGGTGAGCAGTTCTTC. Looking up the rest from reference TRBV7-2 and TRBJ2-1 gives the full variable domain: GAGVSQSPSNKVTEKGKDVELRCDPISGHTALYWYRQSLGQGLEFLIYFQGNSAPDKSGLPSDRFSAERTGGSVSTLTIQRTQQEDSAVYLCASSILSSGGSGEQFFGPGTRLTVL.

Points on this clone: Other DNA sequences within the sample encode an identical CDR3. The chain employs TRBV3-1 (or the pseudogene TRBV3-2) and TRBJ2-1, with TRBD2 matching 11 bases. This CDR3 spans 16 amino acids. The germline CDR1 and CDR2 sequences are LGHDT and YNNKEL (reference sequence). The junction had 1 base not matched to a gene; V was cut back by 2 bases and J by 1 base. The CDR3 DNA is TGTGCCAGCAGCCAACCTAGCGGGGGGTCCTACAATGAGCAGTTCTTC. Its translation is CASSQPSGGSYNEQFF.

The CDR3 region is CASGTENYGYTF. The CDR3 region has the DNA TGTGCCAGCGGTACAGAGAACTATGGCTACACCTTC. The chain employs TRBV28 and TRBJ1-2, with unresolved D. The germline gives CDR1 MDHEN, CDR2 SYDVKM. V was shortened by 8 bases and J by 2 bases, with 9 bases between the two germline ends. CDR3 length: 12 amino acids.

This chain links TRBV5-1 with TRBJ2-5; 8 nucleotides line up with TRBD2. The CDR3 extends over 16 amino acids. The V gene end was trimmed by 4 bases and the J gene end by 3 bases; junction bases not matched to a gene: 11. Germline-derived CDR1 and CDR2 are SGHRS and YFSETQ. The CDR3 is CASSPQGRGGKETQYF. In DNA, the CDR3 is TGCGCCAGCAGCCCCCAAGGTCGGGGGGGTAAAGAGACCCAGTACTTC.

The chain couples TRBV29-1 to TRBJ2-7; 8 bases align to TRBD1. The CDR3 sequence is 14 residues long. CDR1 is SQVTM and CDR2 is ANQGSEA in the germline V gene. Trimming cost V 0 bases and J 2 bases; bases outside gene matches: 3. DNA of the CDR3: TGCAGCGTTGAAGAGGACAGGGCGCCCTACGAGCAGTACTTC. It codes for CSVEEDRAPYEQYF.

This clone appeared a few times. Other DNA sequences in the same sample also yield this CDR3. This chain uses TRBV7-2 with TRBJ1-3; weak D call: TRBD1 (5 bases). With 5 bases removed from V and 0 bases from J, the gap between germline ends came to 11 bases. CDR3 length equals 15 residues. Per germline, CDR1 SGHTA and CDR2 FQGNSA. For the CDR3, the DNA is TGTGCCAGCAGCCAAAGGGGCTCCTCTGGAAACACCATATATTTT. Its translation: CASSQRGSSGNTIYF.

This chain uses TRBV27 with TRBJ2-2, with D perhaps matching TRBD2 (5 bases). This CDR3 comprises 13 residues. Germline CDR1 MNHEY, CDR2 SMNVEV (reference sequence). Trimming left V 4 bases short and J 7 bases short, with 10 bases between. The CDR3 region is CASSSYAGGELFF. DNA of the CDR3: TGTGCCAGCAGTTCCTATGCGGGCGGGGAGCTGTTTTTT.

The V and J genes are TRBV10-3 and TRBJ1-6, with 7 bases lining up with TRBD1. The germline V gene has CDR1 ENHRY and CDR2 SYGVKD. The junction had 11 bases not matched to a gene; V was cut back by 10 bases and J by 8 bases. This CDR3 spans 14 amino acids. CDR3 coding DNA: TGTGCCACCAGCGGTGGGGGGACAGATTCACCCCTCCACTTT. As protein: CATSGGGTDSPLHF.

The CDR3 loop is CASSDGPGTGVHEQYF. DNA for the CDR3: TGTGCCAGCAGCGACGGTCCCGGGACAGGGGTCCACGAGCAGTACTTC. This chain connects TRBV5-6 to TRBJ2-7, with TRBD1 matching over 10 bases. The CDR3 sequence is 16 residues long. CDR1 and CDR2 from the germline V gene are SGHDT and YYEEEE. With V trimmed by 4 bases and J by 5 bases, 12 bases remained unmatched.

The CDR3 coding sequence is TGTGCCAGCAGCGCCTCCGGGGGAGGCACAGATACGCAGTATTTT. This encodes CASSASGGGTDTQYF. This chain connects TRBV11-2 to TRBJ2-3; weak D call: TRBD2 (6 bases). Germline values: CDR1 SGHAT, CDR2 FQNNGV. Trimming pared 5 bases from V and 1 base from J, leaving 13 bases between. CDR3 length: 15 residues. Supplemented by reference TRBV11-2 and TRBJ2-3, the full variable domain reads EAGVAQSPRYKIIEKRQSVAFWCNPISGHATLYWYQQILGQGPKLLIQFQNNGVVDDSQLPKDRFSAERLKGVDSTLKIQPAKLEDSAVYLCASSASGGGTDTQYFGPGTRLTVL.